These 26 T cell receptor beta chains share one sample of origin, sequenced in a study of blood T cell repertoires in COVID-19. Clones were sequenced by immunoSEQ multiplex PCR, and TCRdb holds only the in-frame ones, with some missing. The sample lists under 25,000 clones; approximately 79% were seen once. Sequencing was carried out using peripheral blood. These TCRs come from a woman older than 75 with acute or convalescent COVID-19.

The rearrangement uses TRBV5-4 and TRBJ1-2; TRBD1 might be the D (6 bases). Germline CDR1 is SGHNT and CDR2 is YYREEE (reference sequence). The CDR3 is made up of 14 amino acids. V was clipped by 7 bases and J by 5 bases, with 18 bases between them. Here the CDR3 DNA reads TGTGCCAGCGGCGGTGGGCGAGGGACATATGGCTACACCTTC. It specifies CASGGGRGTYGYTF.

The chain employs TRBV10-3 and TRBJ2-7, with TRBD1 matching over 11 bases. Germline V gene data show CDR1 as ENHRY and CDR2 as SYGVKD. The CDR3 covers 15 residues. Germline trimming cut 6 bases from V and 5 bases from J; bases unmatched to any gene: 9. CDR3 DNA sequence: TGTGCCATCAGCGAGGGGACAGGGGGAAAGAACGAGCAGTACTTC. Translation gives CAISEGTGGKNEQYF.

CDR3 residues: CATGGGAGQPQHF. The CDR3 nucleotides are TGTGCCACCGGAGGGGGGGCGGGTCAGCCCCAGCATTTT. This chain uses TRBV5-8 with TRBJ1-5; TRBD1 might be the D (6 bases). The V end was cut by 9 bases, the J end by 6 bases, with 16 bases between. CDR3 length equals 13 residues. The germline CDR1 and CDR2 sequences are SGHTS and YDEGEE.

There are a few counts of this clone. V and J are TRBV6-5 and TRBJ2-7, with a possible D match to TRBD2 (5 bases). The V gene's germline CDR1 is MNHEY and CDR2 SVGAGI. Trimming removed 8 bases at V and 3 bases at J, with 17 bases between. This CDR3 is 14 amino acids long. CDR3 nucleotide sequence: TGTGCCAGCTCTAGACGGGAAGATTACTACGAGCAGTACTTC. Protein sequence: CASSRREDYYEQYF.

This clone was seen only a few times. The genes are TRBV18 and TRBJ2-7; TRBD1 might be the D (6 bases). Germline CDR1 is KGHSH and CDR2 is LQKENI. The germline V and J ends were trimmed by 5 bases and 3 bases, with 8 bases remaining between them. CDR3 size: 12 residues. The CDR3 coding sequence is TGTGCCAGCTCAACGGACAGCTACGAGCAGTACTTC. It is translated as CASSTDSYEQYF.

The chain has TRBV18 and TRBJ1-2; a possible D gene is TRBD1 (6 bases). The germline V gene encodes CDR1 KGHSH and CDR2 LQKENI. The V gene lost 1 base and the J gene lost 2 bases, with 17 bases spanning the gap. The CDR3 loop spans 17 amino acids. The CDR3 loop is CASSPLRDTGRNYGYTF. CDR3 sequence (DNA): TGTGCCAGCTCACCACTCCGGGACACGGGGAGAAACTATGGCTACACCTTC.

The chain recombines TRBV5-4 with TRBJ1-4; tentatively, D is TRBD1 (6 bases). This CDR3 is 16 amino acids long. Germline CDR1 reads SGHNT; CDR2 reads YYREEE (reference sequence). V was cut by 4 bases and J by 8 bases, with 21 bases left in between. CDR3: CASSPGPGGMGEKLFF. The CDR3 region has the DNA TGTGCCAGCAGCCCAGGGCCGGGGGGCATGGGAGAAAAACTGTTTTTT.

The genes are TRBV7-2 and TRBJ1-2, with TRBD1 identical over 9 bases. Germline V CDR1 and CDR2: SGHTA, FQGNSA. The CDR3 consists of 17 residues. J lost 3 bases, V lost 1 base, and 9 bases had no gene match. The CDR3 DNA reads TGTGCCAGCAGCTTAGTCGGGGGGACAGGGAAGGACTATGGCTACACCTTC. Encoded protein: CASSLVGGTGKDYGYTF.

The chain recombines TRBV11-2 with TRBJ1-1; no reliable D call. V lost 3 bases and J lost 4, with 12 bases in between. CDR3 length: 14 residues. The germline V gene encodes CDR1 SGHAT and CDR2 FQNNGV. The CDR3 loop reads CASSFARLVTEAFF. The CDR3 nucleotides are TGTGCCAGCAGCTTCGCCAGACTTGTCACTGAAGCTTTCTTT.

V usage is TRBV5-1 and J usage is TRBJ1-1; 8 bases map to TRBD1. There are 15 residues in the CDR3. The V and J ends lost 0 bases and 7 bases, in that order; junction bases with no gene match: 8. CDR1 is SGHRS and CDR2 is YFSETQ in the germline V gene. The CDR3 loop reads CASSLAGRGLGEAFF. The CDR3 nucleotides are TGCGCCAGCAGCTTGGCGGGCAGGGGGCTTGGTGAAGCTTTCTTT.

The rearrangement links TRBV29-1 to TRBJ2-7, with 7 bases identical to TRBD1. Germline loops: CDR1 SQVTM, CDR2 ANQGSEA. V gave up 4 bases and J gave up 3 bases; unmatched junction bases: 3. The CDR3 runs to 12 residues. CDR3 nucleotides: TGCAGCGTTGCTGGGACAGACTACGAGCAGTACTTC. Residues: CSVAGTDYEQYF.

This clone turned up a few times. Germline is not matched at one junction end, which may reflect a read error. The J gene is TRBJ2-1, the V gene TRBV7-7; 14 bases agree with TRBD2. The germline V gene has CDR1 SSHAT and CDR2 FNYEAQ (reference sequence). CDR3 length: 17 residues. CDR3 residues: CASSGPGTSGSGYEQFF. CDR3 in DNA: TGTGCTAGCAGCGGACCGGGGACTAGCGGGAGTGGATATGAGCAGTTCTTC. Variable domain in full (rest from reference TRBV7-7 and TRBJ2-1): GAGVSQSPRYKVTKRGQDVTLRCDPISSHATLYWYQQALGQGPEFLTYFNYEAQPDKSGLPSDRFSAERPEGSISTLTIQRTEQRDSAMYRCASSGPGTSGSGYEQFFGPGTRLTVL.

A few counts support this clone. CDR3 in amino acids: CASSLVATNEKLFF. DNA of the CDR3: TGTGCCAGCAGCTTGGTCGCAACTAATGAAAAACTGTTTTTT. The V and J genes are TRBV5-6 and TRBJ1-4; no reliable D call. The length of the CDR3 is 14 residues. Germline values: CDR1 SGHDT, CDR2 YYEEEE. V was cut by 0 bases and J by 0 bases, with 3 bases left in between.

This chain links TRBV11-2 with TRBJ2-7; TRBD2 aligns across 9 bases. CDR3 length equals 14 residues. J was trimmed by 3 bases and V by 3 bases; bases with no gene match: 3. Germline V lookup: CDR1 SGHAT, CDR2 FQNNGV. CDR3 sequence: CASSLTSGYYEQYF. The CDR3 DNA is TGTGCCAGCAGCTTGACTAGCGGCTACTACGAGCAGTACTTC.

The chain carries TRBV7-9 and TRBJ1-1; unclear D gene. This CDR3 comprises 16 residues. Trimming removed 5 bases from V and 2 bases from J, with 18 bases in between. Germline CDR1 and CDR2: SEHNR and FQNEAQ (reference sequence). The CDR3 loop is CASSRLGGGPNTEAFF. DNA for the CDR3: TGTGCCAGCAGCCGATTAGGTGGAGGGCCCAACACTGAAGCTTTCTTT.

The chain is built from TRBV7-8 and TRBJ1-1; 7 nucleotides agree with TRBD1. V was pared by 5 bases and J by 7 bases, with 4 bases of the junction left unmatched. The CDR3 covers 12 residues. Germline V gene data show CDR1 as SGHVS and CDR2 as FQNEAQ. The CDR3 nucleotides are TGTGCCAGCAGCCTAACAGGGGTTGAAGCTTTCTTT. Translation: CASSLTGVEAFF.

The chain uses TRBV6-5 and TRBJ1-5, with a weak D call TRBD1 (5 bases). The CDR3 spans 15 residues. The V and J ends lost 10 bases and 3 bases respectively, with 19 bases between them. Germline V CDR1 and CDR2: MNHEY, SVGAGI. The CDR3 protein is CATSNTGQINQPQHF. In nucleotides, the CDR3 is TGTGCCACCTCGAATACTGGACAAATCAATCAGCCCCAGCATTTT.

The CDR3 DNA is TGTGCCAGCAGCTCGACTAGCGGGAGTACCGGGGAGCTGTTTTTT. Its translation: CASSSTSGSTGELFF. The chain has TRBV11-3 and TRBJ2-2; 12 bases match TRBD2. V lost 4 bases, J lost 5 bases, and 2 bases stayed unmatched. Germline V gene data show CDR1 as SGHNT and CDR2 as YENEEA. The CDR3 is made up of 15 amino acids. The full variable domain, its missing parts supplied by reference TRBV11-3 and TRBJ2-2, is EAGVVQSPRYKIIEKKQPVAFWCNPISGHNTLYWYLQNLGQGPELLIRYENEEAVDDSQLPKDRFSAERLKGVDSTLKIQPAELGDSAVYLCASSSTSGSTGELFFGEGSRLTVL.

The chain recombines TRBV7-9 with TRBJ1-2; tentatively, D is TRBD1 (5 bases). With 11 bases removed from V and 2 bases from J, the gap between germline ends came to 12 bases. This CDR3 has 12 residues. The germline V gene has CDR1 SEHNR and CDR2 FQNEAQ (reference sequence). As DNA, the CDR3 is TGTGCCGTCGCGCGGGGGAACTATGGCTACACCTTC. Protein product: CAVARGNYGYTF.

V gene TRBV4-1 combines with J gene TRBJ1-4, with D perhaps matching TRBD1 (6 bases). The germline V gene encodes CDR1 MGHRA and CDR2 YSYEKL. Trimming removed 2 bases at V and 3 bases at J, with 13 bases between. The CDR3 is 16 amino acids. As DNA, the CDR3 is TGCGCCAGCAGCCAACCCCCCTGGACAGCTAATGAAAAACTGTTTTTT. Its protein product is CASSQPPWTANEKLFF.

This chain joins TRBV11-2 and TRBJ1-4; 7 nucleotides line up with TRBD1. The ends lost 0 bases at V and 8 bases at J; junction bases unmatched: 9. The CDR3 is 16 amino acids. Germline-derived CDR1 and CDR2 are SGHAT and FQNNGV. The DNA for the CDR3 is TGTGCCAGCAGCTTAGATACTCAGGGGGGAGAGGAAAAACTGTTTTTT. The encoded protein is CASSLDTQGGEEKLFF.

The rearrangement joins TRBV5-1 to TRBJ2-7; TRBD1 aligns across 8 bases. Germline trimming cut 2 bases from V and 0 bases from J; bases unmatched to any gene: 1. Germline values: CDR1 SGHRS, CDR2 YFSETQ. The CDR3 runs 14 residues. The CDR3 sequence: CASSLQGDSYEQYF. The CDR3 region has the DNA TGCGCCAGCAGCTTACAGGGGGACTCCTACGAGCAGTACTTC. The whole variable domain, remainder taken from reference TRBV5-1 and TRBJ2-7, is KAGVTQTPRYLIKTRGQQVTLSCSPISGHRSVSWYQQTPGQGLQFLFEYFSETQRNKGNFPGRFSGRQFSNSRSEMNVSTLELGDSALYLCASSLQGDSYEQYFGPGTRLTVT.

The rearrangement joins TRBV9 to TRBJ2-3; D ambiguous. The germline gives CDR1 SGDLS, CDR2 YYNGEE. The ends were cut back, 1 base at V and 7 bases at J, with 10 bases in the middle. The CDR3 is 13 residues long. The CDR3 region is CASSVNEEHTQYF. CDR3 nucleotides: TGTGCCAGCAGCGTAAACGAGGAGCATACGCAGTATTTT.

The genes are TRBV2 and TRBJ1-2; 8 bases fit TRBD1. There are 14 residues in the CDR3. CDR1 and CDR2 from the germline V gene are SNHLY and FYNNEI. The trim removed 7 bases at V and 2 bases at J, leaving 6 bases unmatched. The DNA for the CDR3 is TGTGCCAGCATCCCGACAGGGGCGAACTATGGCTACACCTTC. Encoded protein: CASIPTGANYGYTF.

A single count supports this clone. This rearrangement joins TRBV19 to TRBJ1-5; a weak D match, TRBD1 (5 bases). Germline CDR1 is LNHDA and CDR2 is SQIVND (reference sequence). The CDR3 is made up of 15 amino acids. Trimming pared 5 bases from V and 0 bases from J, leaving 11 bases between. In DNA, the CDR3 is TGTGCCAGTAGTTCCCTAGGGGTTAGCAATCAGCCCCAGCATTTT. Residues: CASSSLGVSNQPQHF.

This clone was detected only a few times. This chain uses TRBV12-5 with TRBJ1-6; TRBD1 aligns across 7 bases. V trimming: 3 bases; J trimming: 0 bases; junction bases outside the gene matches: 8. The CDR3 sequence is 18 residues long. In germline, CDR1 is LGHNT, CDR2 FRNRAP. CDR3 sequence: CASGFRDRISSYNSPLHF. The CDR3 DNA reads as TGTGCTAGTGGTTTCCGGGACAGAATAAGCTCCTATAATTCACCCCTCCACTTT.